A selection of T cell receptor beta chains follows, all from one sample in a study of T cell responses to AZD1222 COVID-19 vaccine. The method was immunoSEQ multiplex PCR; TCRdb's version includes in-frame clones alone and lacks a portion of them. The data contain some 200,000 clones, approximately 94% of them singletons. The input for sequencing was peripheral blood, taken 28 days after the second dose of the MenACWY control vaccine. The receptors come from an adult who received the MenACWY meningococcal vaccine as a control. CDR3s include the opening cysteine and the closing phenylalanine or tryptophan. Each record gives: V gene, D gene, CDR3 length, J gene, clone size, CDR3 protein, CDR3 DNA. The D gene is left open where the match is weak. Only part of the rows carry a size: once, few, many, or a class if the clone is expanded.

V: TRBV28; D: -; length: 12; J: TRBJ1-6; size: -; CDR3: CASSLTNSPLHF; DNA: TGTGCCAGCAGTCTGACTAATTCACCCCTCCACTTT
V: TRBV7-3; D: TRBD1; length: 14; J: TRBJ2-7; size: once; CDR3: CASSPTGTGGEQYF; DNA: TGTGCCAGCAGCCCCACCGGGACAGGGGGCGAGCAGTACTTC
V: TRBV20-1; D: TRBD2; length: 17; J: TRBJ2-7; size: few; CDR3: CSASISLGGSTSYEQYF; DNA: TGCAGTGCTAGTATCTCCTTAGGCGGGAGTACCTCCTACGAGCAGTACTTC
V: TRBV19; D: TRBD2; length: 16; J: TRBJ2-2; size: -; CDR3: CASSIAGGTNTGELFF; DNA: TGTGCCAGTAGTATAGCGGGGGGGACCAACACCGGGGAGCTGTTTTTT
V: TRBV19; D: -; length: 15; J: TRBJ1-2; size: -; CDR3: CASSMTGTTNYGYTF; DNA: TGTGCCAGTAGTATGACCGGGACCACTAACTATGGCTACACCTTC
V: TRBV7-9; D: -; length: 12; J: TRBJ1-1; size: -; CDR3: CASSAPTAEAFF; DNA: TGTGCCAGCAGCGCCCCAACCGCTGAAGCTTTCTTT
V: TRBV7-6; D: -; length: 15; J: TRBJ1-5; size: -; CDR3: CASSFRVRGNQPQHF; DNA: TGTGCCAGCAGCTTTAGGGTGCGGGGCAATCAGCCCCAGCATTTT
V: TRBV2; D: -; length: 12; J: TRBJ1-2; size: -; CDR3: CASSQTDYGYTF; DNA: TGTGCCAGCAGCCAGACTGATTATGGCTACACCTTC
V: TRBV19; D: TRBD1; length: 16; J: TRBJ2-7; size: once; CDR3: CASSIGWDRPTYEQYF; DNA: TGTGCCAGTAGTATTGGTTGGGACAGGCCTACCTACGAGCAGTACTTC
V: TRBV24-1; D: -; length: 13; J: TRBJ1-5; size: once; CDR3: CATSGGGDQPQHF; DNA: TGTGCCACCAGTGGAGGAGGGGACCAGCCCCAGCATTTT
V: TRBV3-1/TRBV3-2; D: -; length: 15; J: TRBJ1-2; size: -; CDR3: CASSQDLVGGDGYTF; DNA: TGTGCCAGCAGCCAAGATCTTGTGGGGGGCGATGGCTACACCTTC
V: TRBV24-1; D: -; length: 13; J: TRBJ2-7; size: -; CDR3: CATSDWETPEQYF; DNA: TGTGCCACCAGTGATTGGGAGACGCCCGAGCAGTACTTC
V: TRBV11-2; D: -; length: 13; J: TRBJ2-7; size: -; CDR3: CASSSLLIGEQYF; DNA: TGTGCCAGCAGCTCTCTTCTAATCGGCGAGCAGTACTTC
V: TRBV6-6; D: TRBD2; length: 20; J: TRBJ2-3; size: -; CDR3: CASSRHLSGTSGGKTDTQYF; DNA: TGTGCCAGCAGCCGTCATCTCTCCGGGACTAGCGGGGGGAAGACAGATACGCAGTATTTT
V: TRBV19; D: -; length: 15; J: TRBJ2-3; size: once; CDR3: CASSILRDSRGTQYF; DNA: TGTGCCAGTAGTATACTCCGGGACTCTCGAGGTACGCAGTATTTT
V: TRBV7-9; D: TRBD1; length: 14; J: TRBJ1-2; size: -; CDR3: CASSLAGGGYGYTF; DNA: TGTGCCAGCAGCTTAGCAGGGGGCGGCTATGGCTACACCTTC
V: TRBV7-3; D: -; length: 15; J: TRBJ2-6; size: -; CDR3: CASSESLSGANVLTF; DNA: TGTGCCAGCAGCGAATCCCTCTCTGGGGCCAACGTCCTGACTTTC
V: TRBV11-2; D: -; length: 15; J: TRBJ2-3; size: -; CDR3: CASTNDVGWGDTQYF; DNA: TGTGCCAGCACCAATGACGTCGGCTGGGGAGATACGCAGTATTTT
V: TRBV7-9; D: -; length: 15; J: TRBJ2-1; size: -; CDR3: CASSLEWLGRNEQFF; DNA: TGTGCCAGCAGCTTAGAATGGCTAGGGAGGAATGAGCAGTTCTTC
V: TRBV2; D: -; length: 14; J: TRBJ2-2; size: -; CDR3: CASSVQRYTGELFF; DNA: TGTGCCAGCAGTGTCCAGCGTTACACCGGGGAGCTGTTTTTT
V: TRBV6-5; D: TRBD2; length: 13; J: TRBJ2-7; size: -; CDR3: CASYPAGFYEQYF; DNA: TGTGCCAGCTATCCAGCGGGATTCTACGAGCAGTACTTC
V: TRBV6-5; D: -; length: 13; J: TRBJ1-1; size: -; CDR3: CASSSQRNTEAFF; DNA: TGTGCCAGCAGTTCACAAAGAAACACTGAAGCTTTCTTT
V: TRBV6-5; D: -; length: 15; J: TRBJ1-1; size: -; CDR3: CASSYSVGRNTEAFF; DNA: TGTGCCAGCAGTTACTCGGTTGGCAGGAACACTGAAGCTTTCTTT
V: TRBV4-2; D: -; length: 12; J: TRBJ1-1; size: -; CDR3: CASSQVNTEAFF; DNA: TGTGCCAGCAGCCAGGTGAACACTGAAGCTTTCTTT
V: TRBV7-3; D: TRBD1; length: 13; J: TRBJ1-1; size: -; CDR3: CASSLDRVTEAFF; DNA: TGTGCCAGCAGCTTAGACAGGGTAACTGAAGCTTTCTTT
V: TRBV7-3; D: TRBD2; length: 16; J: TRBJ2-3; size: -; CDR3: CASSSGTSGITDTQYF; DNA: TGTGCCAGCAGCTCAGGGACTAGCGGAATCACAGATACGCAGTATTTT
V: TRBV7-6; D: TRBD2; length: 15; J: TRBJ2-1; size: -; CDR3: CASSLGAGGSYEQFF; DNA: TGTGCCAGCAGCTTAGGAGCGGGGGGCTCCTATGAGCAGTTCTTC
V: TRBV3-1/TRBV3-2; D: -; length: 15; J: TRBJ2-2; size: -; CDR3: CASSPNKQWTGELFF; DNA: TGTGCCAGCAGCCCTAACAAACAATGGACCGGGGAGCTGTTTTTT
V: TRBV5-1; D: -; length: 15; J: TRBJ1-4; size: -; CDR3: CASSRQSVLNEKLFF; DNA: TGCGCCAGCAGCCGGCAATCGGTACTAAATGAAAAACTGTTTTTT
V: TRBV19; D: -; length: 14; J: TRBJ2-2; size: -; CDR3: CASNQQGETGELFF; DNA: TGTGCCAGTAATCAACAGGGAGAAACCGGGGAGCTGTTTTTT
V: TRBV5-1; D: TRBD1; length: 16; J: TRBJ2-1; size: once; CDR3: CASSLEGGDSYNEQFF; DNA: TGCGCCAGCAGCTTGGAAGGGGGCGATTCCTACAATGAGCAGTTCTTC
V: TRBV24-1; D: -; length: 16; J: TRBJ2-1; size: once; CDR3: CATSDFPGSSYNEQFF; DNA: TGTGCCACCAGTGATTTCCCGGGGAGCTCCTACAATGAGCAGTTCTTC
V: TRBV28; D: -; length: 14; J: TRBJ1-2; size: -; CDR3: CASSLSPGKRGYTF; DNA: TGTGCCAGCAGTTTATCACCAGGGAAGAGGGGCTACACCTTC
V: TRBV6-4; D: -; length: 13; J: TRBJ1-5; size: -; CDR3: CASSVTENQPQHF; DNA: TGTGCCAGCAGCGTCACAGAGAATCAGCCCCAGCATTTT
V: TRBV9; D: -; length: 15; J: TRBJ2-5; size: -; CDR3: CASSVAGGYGETQYF; DNA: TGTGCCAGCAGCGTAGCCGGGGGCTATGGGGAGACCCAGTACTTC
V: TRBV6-5; D: TRBD2; length: 15; J: TRBJ2-7; size: -; CDR3: CASSYGTSGGYEQYF; DNA: TGTGCCAGCAGTTACGGGACTAGCGGGGGCTACGAGCAGTACTTC
V: TRBV5-1; D: TRBD1; length: 15; J: TRBJ1-2; size: -; CDR3: CASSQWTGASYGYTF; DNA: TGCGCCAGCAGCCAGTGGACAGGGGCTTCCTATGGCTACACCTTC
V: TRBV2; D: TRBD1; length: 13; J: TRBJ2-7; size: once; CDR3: CASSIQGFNEQYF; DNA: TGTGCCAGCAGTATACAGGGGTTCAACGAGCAGTACTTC
V: TRBV3-1/TRBV3-2; D: -; length: 15; J: TRBJ1-6; size: once; CDR3: CASSQDSMGNSPLHF; DNA: TGTGCCAGCAGCCAAGATTCCATGGGCAATTCACCCCTCCACTTT
V: TRBV6-4; D: TRBD2; length: 15; J: TRBJ2-1; size: -; CDR3: CASSKAGGDYNEQFF; DNA: TGTGCCAGCAGTAAAGCGGGAGGCGACTACAATGAGCAGTTCTTC
V: TRBV28; D: -; length: 13; J: TRBJ1-1; size: -; CDR3: CASSLSVNTEAFF; DNA: TGTGCCAGCAGTTTATCTGTGAACACTGAAGCTTTCTTT
V: TRBV11-2; D: -; length: 12; J: TRBJ2-3; size: -; CDR3: CASSPITDTQYF; DNA: TGTGCCAGCAGCCCAATCACAGATACGCAGTATTTT
V: TRBV24-1; D: TRBD1; length: 15; J: TRBJ1-5; size: -; CDR3: CATSDHTGGDQPQHF; DNA: TGTGCCACCAGTGATCACACAGGGGGGGATCAGCCCCAGCATTTT
V: TRBV7-3; D: -; length: 13; J: TRBJ2-1; size: -; CDR3: CASSFTSYNEQFF; DNA: TGTGCCAGCAGCTTTACATCCTACAATGAGCAGTTCTTC
V: TRBV12-3/TRBV12-4; D: -; length: 13; J: TRBJ1-5; size: once; CDR3: CASSGGWNQPQHF; DNA: TGTGCCAGCAGTGGGGGTTGGAATCAGCCCCAGCATTTT
V: TRBV9; D: -; length: 14; J: TRBJ1-1; size: -; CDR3: CASSVAGKNTEAFF; DNA: TGTGCCAGCAGCGTCGCGGGGAAGAACACTGAAGCTTTCTTT
V: TRBV30; D: -; length: 13; J: TRBJ1-1; size: -; CDR3: CAWGLTANTEAFF; DNA: TGTGCCTGGGGTCTTACAGCAAACACTGAAGCTTTCTTT
V: TRBV7-9; D: -; length: 15; J: TRBJ1-1; size: -; CDR3: CASSKLQALNTEAFF; DNA: TGTGCCAGCAGCAAGCTCCAGGCTCTGAACACTGAAGCTTTCTTT